This T cell receptor beta chain was recovered during a study of tumor-infiltrating lymphocytes in oesophageal squamous cell carcinoma. This clonotype ranks as medium-sized. TCRdb processed the PCR reads anew with MiXCR; each CDR3 protein has one entry. The sample has 14,000 or so distinct CDR3 sequences, roughly 50% seen once. Germline V gives CDR1 MNHNS, CDR2 SASEGT. V was clipped by 6 bases and J by 3 bases, with 7 bases between them. The CDR3 covers 12 residues. This chain connects TRBV6-1 to TRBJ2-3; TRBD1 might be the D (6 bases). Material: blood. The sequence was obtained from a male donor with esophageal squamous cell carcinoma. CDR3 amino acids: CASSTGTDTQYF. In DNA form, the CDR3 reads TGTGCCAGCAGCACAGGGACAGATACGCAGTATTTT.